The sequence of this T cell receptor (beta chain) was determined in a study of cytomegalovirus exposure and HLA in healthy donors. Study in general: Out of 150 million to 200 million T cells, an earlier analysis found some 110 million unique TCR beta sequences in total. Study-level results: In a later analysis, TCR beta V- and J-gene trimming was associated with a missense DCLRE1C variant. Under in vitro conditions, three CMV-associated chains were confirmed as specific for CMV antigens.

60 Vbeta and 13 Jbeta primers were used in PCR. Libraries were prepared by immunoSEQ multiplex PCR; TCRdb keeps only in-frame clonotypes and omits some of them. In the table there are some 200,000 clones, around 83% of which are singletons. Notes on this clone: No antigen is known for it.

Trimming removed 8 bases from V and 6 bases from J; junction bases left unmatched: 8. CDR3 length equals 13 residues. Per the germline V gene, CDR1 is MNHEY and CDR2 is SVGAGI. The V and J genes are TRBV6-5 and TRBJ2-7, with 9 bases lining up with TRBD1. What was sequenced was PBMCs. The receptor was derived from a woman aged 18-35 years in good health and CMV-seronegative. CDR3 amino acids: CASSRDRVGEQYF. The CDR3 DNA is TGTGCCAGCTCCCGGGACAGGGTGGGCGAGCAGTACTTC.